The 9 T cell receptor beta chains below come from one sample, sequenced in a study of tumor-infiltrating lymphocytes in oesophageal squamous cell carcinoma. MiXCR, run by TCRdb on the PCR reads, gives a single entry per CDR3 protein. The sample has under 3,500 distinct CDR3 sequences; over 15% are singletons. Input material: esophageal tumor tissue. Receptors were obtained from a male donor with esophageal squamous cell carcinoma.

This clonotype came up many times. Being one base from a much bigger clone, this may be a read error. The chain links TRBV10-2 to TRBJ2-7, with a weak D call TRBD2 (5 bases). The J call may be mistaken, given a closer DNA end match to TRBJ2-1. Per the germline V gene, CDR1 is WSHSY and CDR2 is SAAADI. The CDR3 has 13 residues. The CDR3 sequence: CASSGPGTYEQFF. The DNA of the CDR3 is TGCGCCAGCAGTGGGCCGGGAACCTACGAGCAGTTCTTC.

This clonotype is medium-sized by share. V gene TRBV7-9 combines with J gene TRBJ1-6, with TRBD1 matching over 8 bases. CDR3 length: 14 residues. Germline V CDR1 and CDR2: SEHNR, FQNEAQ (reference sequence). J lost 7 bases, V lost 5 bases, and 4 bases had no gene match. The CDR3 nucleotides read TGTGCCAGCAGCCCGTGGACAGGGAATTCACCCCTCCACTTT. This encodes CASSPWTGNSPLHF.

This clonotype was seen repeatedly, ten times or more. This sequence joins TRBV6-1 and TRBJ1-2; 11 bases match TRBD1. The germline V gene encodes CDR1 MNHNS and CDR2 SASEGT. This CDR3 spans 18 amino acids. After removal of 5 bases from V and 0 bases from J, the junction contained 11 bases not matched to a gene. Written as DNA, the CDR3 is TGTGCCAGCAGTCGTCCCGGGACAGGGGGTCTGGCTAACTATGGCTACACCTTC. Amino acids: CASSRPGTGGLANYGYTF.

This clonotype was counted only a few times. The V call is TRBV18, the J call TRBJ2-5; D unresolved. Germline CDR1 reads KGHSH; CDR2 reads LQKENI. The CDR3 is 14 amino acids. V lost 0 bases to trimming and J lost 3 bases, with 8 bases between them. The CDR3 reads CASSPPAGKETQYF. CDR3 in DNA: TGTGCCAGCTCACCACCGGCAGGAAAAGAGACCCAGTACTTC. The complete variable domain, with remaining parts taken from reference TRBV18 and TRBJ2-5, reads NAGVMQNPRHLVRRRGQEARLRCSPMKGHSHVYWYRQLPEEGLKFMVYLQKENIIDESGMPKERFSAEFPKEGPSILRIQQVVRGDSAAYFCASSPPAGKETQYFGPGTRLLVL.

This clonotype has at least ten counts. The chain is built from TRBV6-1 and TRBJ1-1; D not resolved. Per the germline V gene, CDR1 is MNHNS and CDR2 is SASEGT. This CDR3 is 11 amino acids long. Trimming removed 7 bases at V and 1 base at J, with 4 bases between. The CDR3 nucleotides are TGTGCCAGCACTACGAACACTGAAGCTTTCTTT. Amino acids: CASTTNTEAFF.

This CDR3 is CASSKEGDQPQHF. Here the CDR3 DNA reads TGTGCCAGCTCTAAAGAGGGGGATCAGCCCCAGCATTTT. The chain uses TRBV18 and TRBJ1-5; TRBD1 might be the D (6 bases). Germline V gene sequence: CDR1 KGHSH, CDR2 LQKENI. Deletions cut 6 bases from V and 5 bases from J, with 11 bases between. This CDR3 comprises 13 residues.

Concerning this clonotype itself: The final CDR3 position lacks the conserved phenylalanine or tryptophan, pointing to a likely read error. The limits of the CDR3 on the DNA are not certain, so only TCRdb's listed CDR3 is given. CDR3: CASSLAWGLETQYFGP. This sequence joins TRBV7-8 and TRBJ2-3; the table calls TRBD1, which could not be checked here. Germline lookup yields CDR1 SGHVS and CDR2 FQNEAQ. The CDR3 comprises 16 residues, both ends counted.

This clonotype was counted a few times. V gene TRBV9 combines with J gene TRBJ2-1; tentatively, D is TRBD1 (5 bases). TRBJ2-7 explains the end of the DNA better; the J call may be wrong. The CDR3 contains 12 residues. Germline CDR1 reads SGDLS; CDR2 reads YYNGEE. The CDR3 sequence is CASSVGAGLQYF. The CDR3 bases are TGTGCCAGCAGCGTAGGGGCAGGGCTGCAGTACTTC.

Points on this clonotype: Lacking the conserved final phenylalanine or tryptophan, this CDR3 likely reflects a read error. The DNA is left out, because the CDR3 cannot be placed on it with certainty; the CDR3 is given as TCRdb lists it. The chain links TRBV7-3 to TRBJ2-7; TRBD2 was called by the table and not checked on the DNA. The CDR3 is 19 amino acids in total, end residues counted. CDR1 is SGHTA and CDR2 is FQGTGA in the germline V gene. The CDR3: CASSSTTRSSYNSPLHFGS.